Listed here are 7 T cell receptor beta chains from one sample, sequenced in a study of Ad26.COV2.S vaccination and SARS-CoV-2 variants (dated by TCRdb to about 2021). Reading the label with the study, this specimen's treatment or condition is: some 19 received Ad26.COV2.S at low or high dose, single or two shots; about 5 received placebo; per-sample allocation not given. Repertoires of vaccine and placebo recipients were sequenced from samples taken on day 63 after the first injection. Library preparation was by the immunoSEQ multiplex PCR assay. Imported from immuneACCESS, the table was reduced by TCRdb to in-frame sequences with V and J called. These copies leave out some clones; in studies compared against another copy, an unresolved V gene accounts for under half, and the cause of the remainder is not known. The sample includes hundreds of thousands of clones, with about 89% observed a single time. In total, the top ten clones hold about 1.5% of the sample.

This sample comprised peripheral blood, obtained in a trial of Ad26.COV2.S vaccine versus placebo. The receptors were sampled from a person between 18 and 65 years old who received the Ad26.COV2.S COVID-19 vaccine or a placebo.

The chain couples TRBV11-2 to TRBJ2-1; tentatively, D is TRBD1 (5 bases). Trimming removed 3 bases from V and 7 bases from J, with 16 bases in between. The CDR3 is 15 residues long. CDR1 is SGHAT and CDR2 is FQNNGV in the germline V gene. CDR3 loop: CASSLAGRHNNEQFF. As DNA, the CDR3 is TGTGCCAGCAGCTTGGCAGGGCGCCACAATAATGAGCAGTTCTTC.

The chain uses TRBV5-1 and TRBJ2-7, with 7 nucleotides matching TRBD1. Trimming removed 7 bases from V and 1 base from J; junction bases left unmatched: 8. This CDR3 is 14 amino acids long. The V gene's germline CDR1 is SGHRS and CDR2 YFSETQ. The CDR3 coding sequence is TGCGCCAGCTCCCCCGGGACAGTATCCTACGAGCAGTACTTC. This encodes CASSPGTVSYEQYF.

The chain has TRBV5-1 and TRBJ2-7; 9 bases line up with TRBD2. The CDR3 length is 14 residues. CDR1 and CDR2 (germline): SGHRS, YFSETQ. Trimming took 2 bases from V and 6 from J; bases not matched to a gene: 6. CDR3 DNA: TGCGCCAGCAGCTTTAACTTAGCGGGGGTCGAGCAGTACTTC. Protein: CASSFNLAGVEQYF.

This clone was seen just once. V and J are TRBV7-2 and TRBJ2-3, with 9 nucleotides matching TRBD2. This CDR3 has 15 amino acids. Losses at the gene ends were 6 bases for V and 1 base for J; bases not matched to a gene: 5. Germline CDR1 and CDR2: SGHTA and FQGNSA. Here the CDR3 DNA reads TGTGCCAGCAGTATTGGCGGGGGGGGCACAGATACGCAGTATTTT. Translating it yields CASSIGGGGTDTQYF.

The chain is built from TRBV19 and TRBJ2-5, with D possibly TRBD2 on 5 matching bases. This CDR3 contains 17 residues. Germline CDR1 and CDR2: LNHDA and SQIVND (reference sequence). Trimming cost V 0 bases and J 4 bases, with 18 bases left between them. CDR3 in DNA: TGTGCCAGTAGTATAGATCTCCTAGCCGGAGTTGGAGAGACCCAGTACTTC. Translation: CASSIDLLAGVGETQYF.

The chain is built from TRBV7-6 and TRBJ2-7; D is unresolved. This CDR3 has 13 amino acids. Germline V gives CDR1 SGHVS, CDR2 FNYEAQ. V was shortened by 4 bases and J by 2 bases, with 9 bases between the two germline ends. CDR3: CASSYGLTYEQYF. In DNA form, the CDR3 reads TGTGCCAGCAGCTACGGGCTAACCTACGAGCAGTACTTC.

CDR3 in amino acids: CASSLGAGEQYF. CDR3 sequence (DNA): TGTGCCAGCAGTTTAGGGGCGGGCGAGCAGTACTTC. The J gene is TRBJ2-7, the V gene TRBV12-3 or TRBV12-4; D is perhaps TRBD2 (5 bases). Trimming removed 1 base from V and 6 bases from J, with 7 bases in between. CDR3 size: 12 residues.